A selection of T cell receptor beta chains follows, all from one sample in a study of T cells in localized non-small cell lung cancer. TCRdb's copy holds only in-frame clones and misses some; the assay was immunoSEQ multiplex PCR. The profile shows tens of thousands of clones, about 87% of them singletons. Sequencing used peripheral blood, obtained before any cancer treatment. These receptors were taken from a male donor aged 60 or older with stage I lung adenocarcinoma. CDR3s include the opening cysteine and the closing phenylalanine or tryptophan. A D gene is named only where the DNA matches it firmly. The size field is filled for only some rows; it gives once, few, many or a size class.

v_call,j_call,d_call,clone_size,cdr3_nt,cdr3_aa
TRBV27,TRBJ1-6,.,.,TGTGCCAGCAGTTTGAGACACCGTAATTCACCCCTCCACTTT,CASSLRHRNSPLHF
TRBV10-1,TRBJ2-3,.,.,TGCGCCAGCAGTAGGCCTTGCACAGATACGCAGTATTTT,CASSRPCTDTQYF
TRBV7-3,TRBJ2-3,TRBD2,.,TGTGCCAGCAGCTTCACTAGCGGGGATACAGATACGCAGTATTTT,CASSFTSGDTDTQYF
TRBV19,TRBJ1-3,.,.,TGTGCCAGTAAGGAGGAGTTCCTCGGAAACACCATATATTTT,CASKEEFLGNTIYF
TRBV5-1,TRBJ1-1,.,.,TGCGCCAGCAGCCAGCAGGCGGACCGGAGCACTGAAGCTTTCTTT,CASSQQADRSTEAFF
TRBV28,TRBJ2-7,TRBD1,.,TGTGCCAGCAGCGGCGACAGGGTCCGTAACGAGCAGTACTTC,CASSGDRVRNEQYF
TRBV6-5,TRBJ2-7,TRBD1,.,TGTGCCAGCTCATACCGGGACAGGGCCCGCTCGGAGCAGTACTTC,CASSYRDRARSEQYF
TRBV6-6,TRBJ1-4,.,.,TGTGCCAGCAGTTCCTCACAGGGAGATAATGAAAAACTGTTTTTT,CASSSSQGDNEKLFF
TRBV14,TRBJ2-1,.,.,TGTGCCAGCAGCCCCCTGAGCGGCGCCTACAATGAGCAGTTCTTC,CASSPLSGAYNEQFF
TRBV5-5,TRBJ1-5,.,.,TGTGCCAGCAGCTTGGGGACATCTGGGCAGCCCCAGCATTTT,CASSLGTSGQPQHF
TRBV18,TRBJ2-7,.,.,TGTGCCAGCTCACGATTAGACGAGCAGTACTTC,CASSRLDEQYF
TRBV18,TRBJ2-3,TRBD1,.,TGTGCCAGCTCATCTAACCCCCCGGGAACAGGGGTGAGCACAGATACGCAGTATTTT,CASSSNPPGTGVSTDTQYF
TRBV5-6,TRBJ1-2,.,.,TGTGCCAGCAGCTTACGGGGCTGGAGAGGCCCTTTC,CASSLRGWRGPF
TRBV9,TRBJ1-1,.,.,TGTGCCAGCAGCGTAGGCGGGGGCCGTACCACTGAAGCTTTCTTT,CASSVGGGRTTEAFF
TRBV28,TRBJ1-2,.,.,TGTGCCAGCAGTTTTAGTAGGGGAGGTGGCTACACCTTC,CASSFSRGGGYTF
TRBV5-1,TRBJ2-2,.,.,TGCGCCAGTACGCCCGGGACCGCGAACACCGGGGAGCTGTTTTTT,CASTPGTANTGELFF
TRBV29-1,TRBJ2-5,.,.,TGCAGCGCGAGATCGGGGGAGACCCAGTACTTC,CSARSGETQYF
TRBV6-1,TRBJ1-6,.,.,TGTGCCAGCAACCGACTGACTGATTCACCCCTCCACTTT,CASNRLTDSPLHF
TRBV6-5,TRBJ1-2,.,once,TGTGCCAGCAGTTACTCGAACCCCAGGGTTGGCTATGGCTACACCTTC,CASSYSNPRVGYGYTF
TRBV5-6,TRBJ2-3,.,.,TGTGCCAGCAGCCTGGCGGCTACGCAGTATTTT,CASSLAATQYF
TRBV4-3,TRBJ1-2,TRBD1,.,TGCGCCAGCAGCCAAGATTCTACAGGGGCCGCGTTCTATGGCTACACCTTC,CASSQDSTGAAFYGYTF
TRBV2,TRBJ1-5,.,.,TGTGCCAGCAGTTCCGGGTCCTCGAATCAGCCCCAGCATTTT,CASSSGSSNQPQHF
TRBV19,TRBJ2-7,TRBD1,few,TGTGCCAGTAGTTCTGGAGGGACAGGGTTTTTATCCGGCGAGCAGTACTTC,CASSSGGTGFLSGEQYF
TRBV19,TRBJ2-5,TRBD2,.,TGTGCCAGTAGTGGCGGTTTCGGAGCGGGGATACAAGAGACCCAGTACTTC,CASSGGFGAGIQETQYF
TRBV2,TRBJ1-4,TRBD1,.,TGTGCCAGCAGGGGGACAGGCAGGAATGAAAAACTGTTTTTT,CASRGTGRNEKLFF
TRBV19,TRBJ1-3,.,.,TGTGCCAGTAGTCCCATCGACAGCTCTGGAAACACCATATATTTT,CASSPIDSSGNTIYF
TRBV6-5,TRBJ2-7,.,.,TGTGCCAGCAGTTACAAGGACCCCTACGAGCAGTACTTC,CASSYKDPYEQYF
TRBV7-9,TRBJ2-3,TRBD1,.,TGTGCCAGCAGGACCACAGGGGGTGCAGATACGCAGTATTTT,CASRTTGGADTQYF
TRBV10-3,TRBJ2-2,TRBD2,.,TGTGCCATCAGTGTGGGAGGGGCCACCGGGGAGCTGTTTTTT,CAISVGGATGELFF
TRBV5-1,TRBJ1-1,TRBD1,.,TGCGCCAGCAGCTCACAGGGGGTGAACACTGAAGCTTTCTTT,CASSSQGVNTEAFF
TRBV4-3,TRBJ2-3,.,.,TGCGCCAGCAGCCTGGCGTGGACGAGCACAGATACGCAGTATTTT,CASSLAWTSTDTQYF
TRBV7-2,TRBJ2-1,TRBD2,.,TGTGCCAGCAGCTTACTAGCGGGGGGAAGCTCCTACAATGAGCAGTTCTTC,CASSLLAGGSSYNEQFF
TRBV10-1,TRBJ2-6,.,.,TGCGCCAGCAGCCTACACAGGGTGAGGGCCAACGTCCTGACTTTC,CASSLHRVRANVLTF
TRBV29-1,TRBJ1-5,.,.,TGCAGCGTCCGGGAGGGGGGTAGCAATCAGCCCCAGCATTTT,CSVREGGSNQPQHF
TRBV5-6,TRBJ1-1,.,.,TGTGCCAGCAGCCGACTGAGTTGGGTCACTGAAGCTTTCTTT,CASSRLSWVTEAFF
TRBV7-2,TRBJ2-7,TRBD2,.,TGTGCCAGCAGCTTAGTGGCTAGCGGGACCGACGAGCAGTACTTC,CASSLVASGTDEQYF
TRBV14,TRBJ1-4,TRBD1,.,TGTGCCAGCAGCCGGGGCCGGGACAGGGGCACCCAACTGTTTTTT,CASSRGRDRGTQLFF
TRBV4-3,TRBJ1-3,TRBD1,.,TGCGCCAGCAGCCAAGATCGAGGGGGCGCGGGAAACACCATATATTTT,CASSQDRGGAGNTIYF
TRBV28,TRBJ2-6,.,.,TGTGCCAGCAGTTTATCACAGGTCAAGGGCGTCCTGACTTTC,CASSLSQVKGVLTF
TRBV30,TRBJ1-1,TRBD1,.,TGTGCCTGGAGTCCGGGACAGGGATTAGACACTGAAGCTTTCTTT,CAWSPGQGLDTEAFF
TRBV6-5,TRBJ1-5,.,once,TGTGCCAGCAGTTTAGGAGGGGCGGATCAGCCCCAGCATTTT,CASSLGGADQPQHF
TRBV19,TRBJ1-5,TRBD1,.,TGTGCCAGTACCCCCGGGACAGGGCTAGATCAGCCCCAGCATTTT,CASTPGTGLDQPQHF
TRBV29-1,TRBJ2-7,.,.,TGCAGCGTTGGGCAGAATTCCTACGAGCAGTACTTC,CSVGQNSYEQYF